This note documents a single TCR beta chain sequence. Antigen unknown. After expansion with viral peptide pools in the ViraFEST assay, antigen-specific CD4+ T cells were sequenced. CD4+ T cell isolation took place after 10 days of culture. Their SARS-CoV-2 infection, verified by PCR, occurred between March and December 2020. Data came from immunoSEQ multiplex PCR; TCRdb stores just in-frame clones and leaves some out. This table has tens of thousands of clones, just over 70% appearing once. The length of the CDR3 is 12 residues. V was cut by 11 bases and J by 4 bases, with 14 bases left in between. The V gene's germline CDR1 is MNHNY and CDR2 SVGAGI (reference sequence). The entry originates in a study of vaccination effects on CD4 cells after COVID-19.

The source was CD4+ T cells from PBMCs cultured with a peptide pool, collected before COVID-19 vaccination. The TCR comes from a human donor who had a prior SARS-CoV-2 infection. The chain uses TRBV6-6 and TRBJ1-1; D unresolved. The CDR3 sequence is CAASPPGTEAFF. The DNA for the CDR3 is TGTGCCGCCTCCCCCCCGGGCACTGAAGCTTTCTTT.